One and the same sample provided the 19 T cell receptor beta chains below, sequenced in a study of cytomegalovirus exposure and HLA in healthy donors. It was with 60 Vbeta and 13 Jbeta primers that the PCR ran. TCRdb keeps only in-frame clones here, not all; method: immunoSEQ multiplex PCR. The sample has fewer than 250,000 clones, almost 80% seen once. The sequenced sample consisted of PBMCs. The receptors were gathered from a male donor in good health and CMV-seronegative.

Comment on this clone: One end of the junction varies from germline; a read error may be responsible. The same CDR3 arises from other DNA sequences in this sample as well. CDR3 region: CASSRGGTSYDYTF. The CDR3 nucleotides are TGTGCCAGCAGCCGGGGGGGCACGAGCTATGACTACACTTTC. The J gene is TRBJ1-2, the V gene TRBV9; the D gene is possibly TRBD1 (6 bases). The CDR3 runs to 14 residues. Germline-derived CDR1 and CDR2 are SGDLS and YYNGEE.

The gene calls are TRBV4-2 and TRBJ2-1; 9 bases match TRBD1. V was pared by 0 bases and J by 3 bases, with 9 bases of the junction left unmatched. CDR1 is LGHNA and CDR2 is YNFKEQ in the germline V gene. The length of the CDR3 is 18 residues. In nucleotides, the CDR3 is TGTGCCAGCAGCCAAGATCTCTCAGGGACAGGGAACTACAATGAGCAGTTCTTC. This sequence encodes CASSQDLSGTGNYNEQFF.

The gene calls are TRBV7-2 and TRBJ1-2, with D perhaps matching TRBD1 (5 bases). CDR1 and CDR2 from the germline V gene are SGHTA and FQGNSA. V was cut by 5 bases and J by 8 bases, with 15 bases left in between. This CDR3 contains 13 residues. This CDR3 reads CASSPTRDRGYTF. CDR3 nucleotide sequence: TGTGCCAGCAGCCCCACAAGAGACAGAGGCTACACCTTC.

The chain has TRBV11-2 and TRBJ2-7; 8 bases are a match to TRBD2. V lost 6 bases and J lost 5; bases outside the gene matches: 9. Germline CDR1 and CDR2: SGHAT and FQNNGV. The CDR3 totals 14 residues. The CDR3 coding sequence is TGTGCCAGCAGGCCGCTTAGCGGGAACCACGAGCAGTACTTC. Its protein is CASRPLSGNHEQYF.

The CDR3 bases are TGCGCCAGCGGCGGGGTAGCGGGAGAGCCCTACGAGCAGTACTTC. Translation: CASGGVAGEPYEQYF. The V and J genes are TRBV5-1 and TRBJ2-7, with TRBD2 identical over 9 bases. The J segment lost 2 bases and the V segment lost 7 bases, leaving 10 bases of the junction unmatched. The CDR3 contains 15 residues. Germline values: CDR1 SGHRS, CDR2 YFSETQ. The entire variable domain, with the rest obtained from reference TRBV5-1 and TRBJ2-7, is as follows: KAGVTQTPRYLIKTRGQQVTLSCSPISGHRSVSWYQQTPGQGLQFLFEYFSETQRNKGNFPGRFSGRQFSNSRSEMNVSTLELGDSALYLCASGGVAGEPYEQYFGPGTRLTVT.

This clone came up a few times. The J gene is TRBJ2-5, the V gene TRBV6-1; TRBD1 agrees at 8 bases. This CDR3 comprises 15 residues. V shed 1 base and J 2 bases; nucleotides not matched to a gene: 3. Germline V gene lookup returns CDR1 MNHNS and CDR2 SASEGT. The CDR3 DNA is TGTGCCAGCAGTGAAGTAACAGGGGGGCAAGAGACCCAGTACTTC. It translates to CASSEVTGGQETQYF.

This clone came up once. CDR3 nucleotides: TGCGCCAGCAGCCAAAGCAGAAGGGGGGGCAGTTATGAGCAGTTCTTC. Residues: CASSQSRRGGSYEQFF. The rearrangement joins TRBV4-3 to TRBJ2-1, with D perhaps matching TRBD2 (7 bases). Trimming shortened V by 2 bases and J by 8 bases, and 19 bases separated the two germline ends. CDR3 length: 16 amino acids. Germline-derived CDR1 and CDR2 are LGHNA and YSLEER.

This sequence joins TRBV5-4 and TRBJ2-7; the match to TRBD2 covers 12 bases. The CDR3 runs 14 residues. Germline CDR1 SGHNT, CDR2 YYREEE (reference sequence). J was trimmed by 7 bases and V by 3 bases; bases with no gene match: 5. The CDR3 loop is CASSSTSGSGEQYF. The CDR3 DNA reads TGTGCCAGCAGCTCGACTAGCGGGAGTGGGGAGCAGTACTTC.

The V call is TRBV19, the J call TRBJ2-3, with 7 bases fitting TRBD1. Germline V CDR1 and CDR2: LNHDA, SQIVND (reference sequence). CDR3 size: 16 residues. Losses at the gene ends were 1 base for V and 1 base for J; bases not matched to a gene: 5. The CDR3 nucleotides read TGTGCCAGTAGTATAGGACAGGGTTCTGGCACAGATACGCAGTATTTT. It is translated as CASSIGQGSGTDTQYF.

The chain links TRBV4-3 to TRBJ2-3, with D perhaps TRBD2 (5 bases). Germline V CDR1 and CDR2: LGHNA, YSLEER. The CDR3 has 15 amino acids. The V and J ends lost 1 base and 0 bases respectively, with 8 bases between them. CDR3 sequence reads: CASSQGLRSTDTQYF. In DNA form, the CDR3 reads TGCGCCAGCAGCCAAGGACTACGTAGCACAGATACGCAGTATTTT.

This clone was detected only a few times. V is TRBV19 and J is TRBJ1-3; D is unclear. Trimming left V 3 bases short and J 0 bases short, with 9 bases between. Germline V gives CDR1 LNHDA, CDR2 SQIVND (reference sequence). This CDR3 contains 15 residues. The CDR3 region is CASSIGEPSGNTIYF. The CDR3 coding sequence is TGTGCCAGTAGTATCGGAGAACCCTCTGGAAACACCATATATTTT.

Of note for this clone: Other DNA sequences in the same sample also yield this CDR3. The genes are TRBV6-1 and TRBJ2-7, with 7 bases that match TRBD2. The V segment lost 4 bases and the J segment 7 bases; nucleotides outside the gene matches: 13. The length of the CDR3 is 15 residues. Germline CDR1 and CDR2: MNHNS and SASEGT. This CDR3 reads CASSGGPAGPWEQYF. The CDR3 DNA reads TGTGCCAGCAGTGGCGGACCAGCGGGACCCTGGGAGCAGTACTTC.

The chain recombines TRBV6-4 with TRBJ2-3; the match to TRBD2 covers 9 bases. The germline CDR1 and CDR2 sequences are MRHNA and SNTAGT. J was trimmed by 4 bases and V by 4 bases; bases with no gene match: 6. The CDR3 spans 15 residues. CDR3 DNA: TGTGCCAGCAGTGCGACTAGCGGCACCTCAGATACGCAGTATTTT. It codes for CASSATSGTSDTQYF.

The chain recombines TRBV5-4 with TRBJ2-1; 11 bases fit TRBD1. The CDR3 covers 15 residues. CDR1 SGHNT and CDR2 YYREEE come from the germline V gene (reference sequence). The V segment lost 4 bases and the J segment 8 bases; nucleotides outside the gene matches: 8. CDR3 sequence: CASSPGTGGFDEQFF. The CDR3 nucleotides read TGTGCCAGCAGCCCCGGGACAGGGGGGTTCGATGAGCAGTTCTTC. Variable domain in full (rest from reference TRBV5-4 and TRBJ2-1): ETGVTQSPTHLIKTRGQQVTLRCSSQSGHNTVSWYQQALGQGPQFIFQYYREEENGRGNFPPRFSGLQFPNYSSELNVNALELDDSALYLCASSPGTGGFDEQFFGPGTRLTVL.

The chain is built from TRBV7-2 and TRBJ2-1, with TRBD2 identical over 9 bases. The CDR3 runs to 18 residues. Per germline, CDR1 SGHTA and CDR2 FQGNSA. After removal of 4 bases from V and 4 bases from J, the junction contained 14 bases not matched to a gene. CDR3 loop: CASSSQASSGRRYNEQFF. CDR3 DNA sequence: TGTGCCAGCAGCTCACAGGCGAGTAGCGGGAGACGTTACAATGAGCAGTTCTTC.

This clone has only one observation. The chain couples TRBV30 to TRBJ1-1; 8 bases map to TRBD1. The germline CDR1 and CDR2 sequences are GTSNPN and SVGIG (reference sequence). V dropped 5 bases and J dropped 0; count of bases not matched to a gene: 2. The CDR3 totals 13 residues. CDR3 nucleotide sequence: TGTGCCTGGGGACAGGGTTTGAACACTGAAGCTTTCTTT. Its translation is CAWGQGLNTEAFF.

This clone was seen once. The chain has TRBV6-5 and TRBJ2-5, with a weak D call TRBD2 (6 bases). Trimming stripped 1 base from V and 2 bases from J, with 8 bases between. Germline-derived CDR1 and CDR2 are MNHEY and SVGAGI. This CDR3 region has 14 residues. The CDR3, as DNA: TGTGCCAGCAGTTACTACGGGGGACAAGAGACCCAGTACTTC. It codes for CASSYYGGQETQYF.

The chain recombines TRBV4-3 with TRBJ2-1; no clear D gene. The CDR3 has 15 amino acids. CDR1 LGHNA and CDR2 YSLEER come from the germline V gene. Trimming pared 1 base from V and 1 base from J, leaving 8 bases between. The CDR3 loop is CASSQVIGSYNEQFF. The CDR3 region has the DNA TGCGCCAGCAGCCAAGTTATCGGTTCCTACAATGAGCAGTTCTTC.

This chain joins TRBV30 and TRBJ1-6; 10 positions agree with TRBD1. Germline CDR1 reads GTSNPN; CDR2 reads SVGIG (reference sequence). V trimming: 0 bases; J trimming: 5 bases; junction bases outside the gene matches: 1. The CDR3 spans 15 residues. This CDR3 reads CAWSVGTGDNSPLHF. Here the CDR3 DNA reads TGTGCCTGGAGTGTAGGGACAGGGGATAATTCACCCCTCCACTTT.